Sequencing of this T cell receptor beta chain was carried out in a study of tumor-infiltrating lymphocytes in oesophageal squamous cell carcinoma. This CDR3 is 15 amino acids long. V was clipped by 5 bases and J by 0 bases, with 11 bases between them. CDR1 and CDR2 from the germline V gene are SGHTA and FQGTGA. Each CDR3 protein is one row after TCRdb ran MiXCR on the PCR reads. The sample shows 9,500 to 11,000 distinct CDR3 sequences, about 60% of them seen only once. The sequencing input was esophageal tumor tissue. This sequence originates from a male donor with esophageal squamous cell carcinoma. V usage is TRBV7-3 and J usage is TRBJ2-1; D is unresolved. CDR3 protein: CASSPTVPSYNEQFF. The CDR3 region has the DNA TGTGCCAGCAGCCCTACTGTACCCTCCTACAATGAGCAGTTCTTC.